Shown below are 27 T cell receptor beta chains from a single sample sequenced in a study of blood T cell repertoires in COVID-19. Data came from immunoSEQ multiplex PCR; TCRdb stores just in-frame clones and leaves some out. Seen here are 160,000 or so clones, 70% to 90% observed once, and the top ten hold approximately 3%. Source material: peripheral blood. The receptors were gathered from a man in his 60s with acute or convalescent COVID-19.

This chain joins TRBV9 and TRBJ2-2; D is unresolved. The length of the CDR3 is 12 residues. Germline V gene sequence: CDR1 SGDLS, CDR2 YYNGEE. V lost 0 bases and J 7 bases, leaving 4 bases between the germline ends. CDR3: CASSVAGGELFF. The DNA for the CDR3 is TGTGCCAGCAGCGTAGCCGGCGGGGAGCTGTTTTTT.

This clone occurred once. The rearrangement joins TRBV11-2 to TRBJ1-1; 7 bases fit TRBD1. The CDR3 consists of 14 residues. Germline V gene sequence: CDR1 SGHAT, CDR2 FQNNGV. Trimming cost V 5 bases and J 4 bases; bases outside gene matches: 7. The CDR3 spells CASSRSGDSTEAFF. The CDR3 coding sequence is TGTGCCAGCAGCCGAAGTGGGGACAGCACTGAAGCTTTCTTT. The full variable domain, with the rest looked up from reference TRBV11-2 and TRBJ1-1, is EAGVAQSPRYKIIEKRQSVAFWCNPISGHATLYWYQQILGQGPKLLIQFQNNGVVDDSQLPKDRFSAERLKGVDSTLKIQPAKLEDSAVYLCASSRSGDSTEAFFGQGTRLTVV.

The V call is TRBV7-2, the J call TRBJ2-5; 9 nucleotides line up with TRBD2. The CDR3 has 16 residues. Germline lookup yields CDR1 SGHTA and CDR2 FQGNSA. Trimming took 0 bases from V and 5 from J; bases not matched to a gene: 7. DNA for the CDR3: TGTGCCAGCAGCTTAGCGATTAGCGGGGGTAAGGAGACCCAGTACTTC. Encoded protein: CASSLAISGGKETQYF.

The chain recombines TRBV19 with TRBJ1-1; a possible D gene is TRBD1 (5 bases). The ends were cut back, 5 bases at V and 4 bases at J, with 11 bases in the middle. CDR1 is LNHDA, CDR2 SQIVND, per germline (reference sequence). This CDR3 comprises 13 residues. The CDR3 region has the DNA TGTGCCAGTAGTCTCCGACAGCTCACTGAAGCTTTCTTT. As protein: CASSLRQLTEAFF.

V gene TRBV9 combines with J gene TRBJ1-2, with a weak D call TRBD1 (5 bases). Deletions cut 3 bases from V and 2 bases from J, with 14 bases between. The germline V gene encodes CDR1 SGDLS and CDR2 YYNGEE. The CDR3 is 15 amino acids. DNA of the CDR3: TGTGCCAGCAGCGCGGCAGGGAATTGGAACTATGGCTACACCTTC. It encodes CASSAAGNWNYGYTF. Using reference TRBV9 and TRBJ1-2 for the parts outside the CDR3, the full variable domain is DSGVTQTPKHLITATGQRVTLRCSPRSGDLSVYWYQQSLDQGLQFLIQYYNGEERAKGNILERFSAQQFPDLHSELNLSSLELGDSALYFCASSAAGNWNYGYTFGSGTRLTVV.

This chain uses TRBV5-1 with TRBJ2-3; 9 bases agree with TRBD1. V was clipped by 4 bases and J by 4 bases; unmatched bases: 10. The CDR3 runs 16 residues. The V gene's germline CDR1 is SGHRS and CDR2 YFSETQ. CDR3 loop: CASSTQGAGAADTQYF. The CDR3 region has the DNA TGCGCCAGCAGCACACAGGGGGCAGGCGCCGCAGATACGCAGTATTTT. The entire variable domain, with the rest obtained from reference TRBV5-1 and TRBJ2-3, is as follows: KAGVTQTPRYLIKTRGQQVTLSCSPISGHRSVSWYQQTPGQGLQFLFEYFSETQRNKGNFPGRFSGRQFSNSRSEMNVSTLELGDSALYLCASSTQGAGAADTQYFGPGTRLTVL.

V usage is TRBV5-4 and J usage is TRBJ2-7; unclear D gene. This CDR3 contains 16 residues. The germline gives CDR1 SGHNT, CDR2 YYREEE (reference sequence). V was pared by 0 bases and J by 0 bases, with 13 bases between. The CDR3: CASSLGSGLSSYEQYF. The CDR3 DNA sequence: TGTGCCAGCAGCTTGGGGTCGGGTCTTAGCTCCTACGAGCAGTACTTC.

The genes are TRBV27 and TRBJ2-7; 9 positions match TRBD1. V lost 3 bases, J lost 5 bases, and 2 bases stayed unmatched. Germline V gives CDR1 MNHEY, CDR2 SMNVEV (reference sequence). CDR3 length: 13 amino acids. DNA of the CDR3: TGTGCCAGCAGTTTCGGGACAGGGAACGAGCAGTACTTC. This codes for CASSFGTGNEQYF.

This chain connects TRBV19 to TRBJ2-3; D is perhaps TRBD1 (7 bases). The germline V gene has CDR1 LNHDA and CDR2 SQIVND (reference sequence). Trimming removed 6 bases from V and 2 bases from J, with 15 bases in between. The CDR3 is 15 residues long. DNA of the CDR3: TGTGCCAGTAGGCACCCCAGGGGGGACACAGATACGCAGTATTTT. This sequence encodes CASRHPRGDTDTQYF.

The chain recombines TRBV9 with TRBJ2-7; 8 bases are shared with TRBD1. J was trimmed by 2 bases and V by 3 bases; bases with no gene match: 19. This CDR3 region has 19 residues. Germline loops: CDR1 SGDLS, CDR2 YYNGEE. As DNA, the CDR3 is TGTGCCAGCAGCGCCGTAAACCGGACAGGGCTAAGAGGGCCCTACGAGCAGTACTTC. Its protein is CASSAVNRTGLRGPYEQYF.

The V call is TRBV12-2, the J call TRBJ2-1; the D segment call TRBD2 is taken from the table without a DNA check. TRBV12-2 is an annotated pseudogene. The CDR3 sequence is 21 residues long. The CDR3: CASRLALWRTRVRLSYNEQFF. CDR3 in DNA: TGTGCAAGTCGCTTAGCGCTTTGGAGAACACGGGTGCGCCTCTCCTACAATGAGCAGTTCTTC.

The chain couples TRBV4-2 to TRBJ1-1; TRBD1 matches at 7 bases. With 0 bases clipped from V and 0 bases from J, the junction kept 4 bases outside the gene matches. Germline V gene data show CDR1 as LGHNA and CDR2 as YNFKEQ. The CDR3 runs 16 residues. DNA for the CDR3: TGTGCCAGCAGCCAAGATGGGGACAGCATGAACACTGAAGCTTTCTTT. Amino acid sequence: CASSQDGDSMNTEAFF.

This clone was found a few times. Distinct nucleotide sequences in the sample also encode this CDR3. The chain uses TRBV29-1 and TRBJ1-5, with D possibly being TRBD1 (5 bases). This CDR3 is 13 amino acids long. The germline gives CDR1 SQVTM, CDR2 ANQGSEA. Between the trimmed V and J ends, which lost 4 bases and 2 bases, there was a span of 9 bases. The chain's CDR3 is CSVGGVGNQPQHF. CDR3 DNA: TGCAGCGTTGGGGGGGTGGGCAATCAGCCCCAGCATTTT.

The rearrangement joins TRBV9 to TRBJ2-1; 13 nucleotides line up with TRBD2. Germline V gives CDR1 SGDLS, CDR2 YYNGEE. V lost 3 bases and J lost 5; bases outside the gene matches: 11. The CDR3 consists of 18 residues. CDR3 sequence: CASSARTSGGARDNEQFF. The CDR3 coding sequence is TGTGCCAGCAGCGCCCGAACTAGCGGGGGGGCACGTGACAATGAGCAGTTCTTC.

This clone was detected only once. The CDR3 reads CASSSDSYGYTF. In nucleotides, the CDR3 is TGTGCCAGCAGCTCGGACAGCTATGGCTACACCTTC. The V gene is TRBV11-2, the J gene TRBJ1-2, with D tentatively TRBD1 (6 bases). V gave up 4 bases and J gave up 4 bases, with 7 bases separating them. Germline V CDR1 and CDR2: SGHAT, FQNNGV. The length of the CDR3 is 12 residues.

As concerns this clone: An end of the junction differs from the germline gene, which may be a read error. The genes are TRBV23-1 and TRBJ2-5; tentative D call: TRBD2 (7 bases). TRBV23-1 belongs to the ORF category, with a function that is uncertain. The CDR3 length is 15 residues. Written as DNA, the CDR3 is TGCGCCAGCAGTCAGTCTGCGAGGGGCGGGGGCGGTCGGGACTTC. Its protein product is CASSQSARGGGGRDF.

This chain links TRBV2 with TRBJ1-2; D may be TRBD1 (6 bases). V lost 6 bases, J lost 10 bases, and 21 bases lay in between. The CDR3 totals 14 residues. CDR1 and CDR2 (germline): SNHLY, FYNNEI. The CDR3 DNA sequence: TGTGCCAGCAGGGGCGACCAAAACAGGGAAGTCTACACCTTC. As protein: CASRGDQNREVYTF. Variable domain in full (rest from reference TRBV2 and TRBJ1-2): EPEVTQTPSHQVTQMGQEVILRCVPISNHLYFYWYRQILGQKVEFLVSFYNNEISEKSEIFDDQFSVERPDGSNFTLKIRSTKLEDSAMYFCASRGDQNREVYTFGSGTRLTVV.

The V and J genes are TRBV5-5 and TRBJ1-5, with 10 bases identical to TRBD1. Germline V gene data show CDR1 as SGHKS and CDR2 as YYEKEE (reference sequence). J gave up 2 bases and V 3 bases, and 5 bases lay outside the gene matches. This CDR3 has 16 amino acids. The CDR3 DNA sequence: TGTGCCAGCAGCTACATGACAGGGGGCGGCAATCAGCCCCAGCATTTT. This translates into CASSYMTGGGNQPQHF.

The J gene is TRBJ2-1, the V gene TRBV27, with no clear D. CDR3 length: 14 residues. The germline V gene encodes CDR1 MNHEY and CDR2 SMNVEV (reference sequence). Trimming shortened V by 5 bases and J by 7 bases, and 15 bases separated the two germline ends. The CDR3 loop reads CASSPSPIGNEQFF. As DNA, the CDR3 is TGTGCCAGCAGTCCTTCACCCATCGGGAATGAGCAGTTCTTC.

The chain joins TRBV2 to TRBJ2-1; TRBD1 aligns across 9 bases. Germline trimming cut 8 bases from V and 7 bases from J; bases unmatched to any gene: 6. Germline V gene sequence: CDR1 SNHLY, CDR2 FYNNEI. CDR3 size: 13 residues. The CDR3 reads CASLGQGLNEQFF. The DNA for the CDR3 is TGTGCCAGCCTGGGACAGGGACTGAATGAGCAGTTCTTC.

This chain joins TRBV6-2 or TRBV6-3 and TRBJ1-2; D gene unclear. This CDR3 comprises 14 residues. Germline CDR1 and CDR2: MNHEY and SVGEGT. V dropped 5 bases and J dropped 4 bases, with 14 bases sitting between them. Written as DNA, the CDR3 is TGTGCCAGCAGTCTACGGGGTTGGCTCTATGGCTACACCTTC. It yields the protein CASSLRGWLYGYTF.

This chain uses TRBV6-5 with TRBJ1-2; D unclear. V was shortened by 0 bases and J by 2 bases, with 4 bases between the two germline ends. Germline lookup yields CDR1 MNHEY and CDR2 SVGAGI. The CDR3 has 13 residues. CDR3 sequence reads: CASSYSTNYGYTF. The DNA for the CDR3 is TGTGCCAGCAGTTACTCTACAAACTATGGCTACACCTTC.

This clone was recorded only once. The J gene is TRBJ1-6, the V gene TRBV7-9; TRBD1 aligns across 7 bases. There are 19 residues in the CDR3. The germline V gene has CDR1 SEHNR and CDR2 FQNEAQ (reference sequence). V lost 4 bases to trimming and J lost 0 bases; unmatched junction nucleotides: 12. CDR3 sequence reads: CASSSTGLGGSSYNSPLHF. The CDR3, as DNA: TGTGCCAGCAGCTCGACAGGGCTGGGGGGCAGCTCCTATAATTCACCCCTCCACTTT.

The chain links TRBV13 to TRBJ1-1; D is possibly TRBD1 (6 bases). The V gene lost 2 bases and the J gene lost 8 bases, with 6 bases spanning the gap. This CDR3 is 11 amino acids long. Germline values: CDR1 PRHDT, CDR2 FYEKMQ (reference sequence). The chain's CDR3 is CASSLQGEAFF. The CDR3 DNA reads as TGTGCCAGCAGCTTACAGGGGGAAGCTTTCTTT.

The V and J genes are TRBV4-2 and TRBJ2-2, with TRBD2 matching 11 bases. The ends lost 4 bases at V and 5 bases at J; junction bases unmatched: 9. CDR3 size: 17 residues. Germline CDR1 LGHNA, CDR2 YNFKEQ. CDR3 DNA: TGTGCCAGCAGCCGAGCTACCGGGACTAGCGGTACCGGGGAGCTGTTTTTT. This encodes CASSRATGTSGTGELFF.

The chain has TRBV3-1 (or the pseudogene TRBV3-2) and TRBJ1-5; 9 bases line up with TRBD1. The CDR3 sequence is 16 residues long. CDR1 is LGHDT and CDR2 is YNNKEL in the germline V gene (reference sequence). V trimming: 3 bases; J trimming: 4 bases; junction bases outside the gene matches: 7. The CDR3, as DNA: TGTGCCAGCAGCCAGAAACAGGGGGCCGATAATCAGCCCCAGCATTTT. This translates into CASSQKQGADNQPQHF.

This chain uses TRBV5-6 with TRBJ2-3; no firm D call. This CDR3 is built from 12 residues. Germline lookup yields CDR1 SGHDT and CDR2 YYEEEE. V lost 4 bases and J 3 bases, leaving 6 bases between the germline ends. The CDR3 nucleotides are TGTGCCAGCAGCCCAGGAACAGATACGCAGTATTTT. It encodes CASSPGTDTQYF.